The 27 T cell receptor beta chains in this list originate from one sample, sequenced in a study of neoadjuvant anti-PD-1 for oral cavity cancer. Libraries were prepared by immunoSEQ multiplex PCR; TCRdb keeps only in-frame clonotypes and omits some of them. The sample has around 12,000 clones; approximately 61% are singletons. Sequenced here: PBMCs, sampled before nivolumab (anti-PD-1) treatment. These receptors originate from a person between 35 and 79 years old with oral cavity squamous cell carcinoma.

The chain links TRBV7-9 to TRBJ1-2, with a possible D match to TRBD1 (5 bases). CDR3 length: 15 residues. The V end lost 2 bases, the J end lost 4 bases, and 14 bases lay between the germline ends. Germline V gives CDR1 SEHNR, CDR2 FQNEAQ (reference sequence). This chain's CDR3 is CASSLRQGTLYGYTF. CDR3 sequence (DNA): TGTGCCAGCAGCTTAAGGCAGGGCACCCTCTATGGCTACACCTTC.

J is TRBJ1-4 and V is TRBV6-1; TRBD1 aligns across 7 bases. The germline gives CDR1 MNHNS, CDR2 SASEGT. J lost 5 bases, V lost 5 bases, and 5 bases had no gene match. The CDR3 length is 14 residues. CDR3 amino acids: CASSSQGSNEKLFF. For the CDR3, the DNA is TGTGCCAGCAGTTCACAGGGGAGCAATGAAAAACTGTTTTTT.

This clone showed up just a few times. The chain joins TRBV10-3 to TRBJ1-2; no reliable D call. The CDR3 consists of 13 residues. In germline, CDR1 is ENHRY, CDR2 SYGVKD. The V end lost 2 bases, the J end lost 3 bases, and 7 bases lay between the germline ends. CDR3 sequence: CAISEKGDYGYTF. The CDR3 DNA follows: TGTGCCATCAGTGAGAAAGGTGACTATGGCTACACCTTC.

The chain links TRBV30 to TRBJ1-5, with D uncertain. This CDR3 spans 14 amino acids. V was shortened by 2 bases and J by 0 bases, with 8 bases between the two germline ends. Germline lookup yields CDR1 GTSNPN and CDR2 SVGIG (reference sequence). CDR3 protein: CAWSTPTSNQPQHF. The CDR3 bases are TGTGCCTGGAGTACCCCGACTAGCAATCAGCCCCAGCATTTT.

This chain uses TRBV5-6 with TRBJ2-7; 7 bases agree with TRBD1. Germline CDR1 is SGHDT and CDR2 is YYEEEE. Trimming removed 2 bases from V and 4 bases from J; junction bases left unmatched: 9. The CDR3 contains 15 residues. The CDR3 coding sequence is TGTGCCAGCAGCTTAGACAGGGAAACCTTATACGAGCAGTACTTC. Translated: CASSLDRETLYEQYF.

V usage is TRBV2 and J usage is TRBJ1-2, with D possibly being TRBD1 (5 bases). CDR1 SNHLY and CDR2 FYNNEI come from the germline V gene. The CDR3 is 13 amino acids. V was clipped by 7 bases and J by 0 bases, with 9 bases between them. This CDR3 is CASTEGPNYGYTF. Here the CDR3 DNA reads TGTGCCAGCACGGAGGGACCTAACTATGGCTACACCTTC.

The V call is TRBV9, the J call TRBJ2-7; tentatively, D is TRBD1 (5 bases). Trimming removed 2 bases at V and 5 bases at J, with 14 bases between. The germline V gene has CDR1 SGDLS and CDR2 YYNGEE. The CDR3 is 14 amino acids. CDR3 coding DNA: TGTGCCAGCAGCGTCGGCCCCAGGGTCGACGAGCAGTACTTC. Protein: CASSVGPRVDEQYF.

This clone was picked up a small number of times. The V call is TRBV18, the J call TRBJ1-5; no clear D gene. The germline V gene encodes CDR1 KGHSH and CDR2 LQKENI. CDR3 length equals 12 residues. Trimming left V 7 bases short and J 6 bases short, with 10 bases between. Here the CDR3 reads CASCTFGQPQHF. CDR3 DNA: TGTGCCAGCTGCACCTTTGGTCAGCCCCAGCATTTT.

The J gene is TRBJ2-7, the V gene TRBV7-8, with a weak D call TRBD2 (6 bases). The V gene's germline CDR1 is SGHVS and CDR2 FQNEAQ. The CDR3 loop spans 15 amino acids. V lost 4 bases, J lost 0 bases, and 13 bases lay in between. The CDR3 bases are TGTGCCAGCAGCTCATGGGGGGTCAGCTCCTACGAGCAGTACTTC. This encodes CASSSWGVSSYEQYF.

The rearrangement joins TRBV20-1 to TRBJ2-1; possibly TRBD2 for D (5 bases). The ends were cut back, 6 bases at V and 4 bases at J, with 7 bases in the middle. The CDR3 extends over 11 amino acids. Germline-derived CDR1 and CDR2 are DFQATT and SNEGSKA (reference sequence). The CDR3 protein is CSARGYNEQFF. CDR3 nucleotide sequence: TGCAGTGCGCGCGGGTACAATGAGCAGTTCTTC.

J is TRBJ1-2 and V is TRBV27; D perhaps matches TRBD1 (5 bases). CDR1 is MNHEY, CDR2 SMNVEV, per germline (reference sequence). The CDR3 runs to 14 residues. Trimming pared 6 bases from V and 8 bases from J, leaving 19 bases between. CDR3 loop: CASSYGGAHEGYTF. CDR3 DNA sequence: TGTGCCAGCAGCTACGGAGGGGCCCATGAAGGCTACACCTTC.

This clone was counted only a few times. The V call is TRBV18, the J call TRBJ1-2; D is perhaps TRBD1 (5 bases). This CDR3 comprises 15 residues. CDR1 is KGHSH, CDR2 LQKENI, per germline. The V end was cut by 3 bases, the J end by 3 bases, with 14 bases between. The CDR3 here is CASSPSLGGDYGYTF. The CDR3 region has the DNA TGTGCCAGCTCACCTTCGTTGGGGGGAGACTATGGCTACACCTTC.

A few counts support this clone. This chain uses TRBV5-4 with TRBJ1-2; D not resolved. CDR3 length: 16 residues. Deletions cut 2 bases from V and 3 bases from J, with 17 bases between. Germline V CDR1 and CDR2: SGHNT, YYREEE (reference sequence). CDR3 residues: CASSLGITIRDYGYTF. For the CDR3, the DNA is TGTGCCAGCAGCTTAGGCATTACCATTCGGGACTATGGCTACACCTTC.

This clone was counted only a few times. The chain couples TRBV30 to TRBJ1-2; D is possibly TRBD1 (5 bases). V gave up 0 bases and J gave up 4 bases, with 12 bases separating them. CDR3 length: 14 residues. In germline, CDR1 is GTSNPN, CDR2 SVGIG (reference sequence). The CDR3 spells CAWSVPGDFYGYTF. CDR3 coding DNA: TGTGCCTGGAGTGTACCTGGGGACTTCTATGGCTACACCTTC. The full variable domain, with the rest looked up from reference TRBV30 and TRBJ1-2, is SQTIHQWPATLVQPVGSPLSLECTVEGTSNPNLYWYRQAAGRGLQLLFYSVGIGQISSEVPQNLSASRPQDRQFILSSKKLLLSDSGFYLCAWSVPGDFYGYTFGSGTRLTVV.

V usage is TRBV14 and J usage is TRBJ1-4, with 7 bases fitting TRBD1. This CDR3 region has 19 residues. Germline V gene data show CDR1 as SGHDN and CDR2 as FVKESK. V dropped 0 bases and J dropped 0; count of bases not matched to a gene: 10. CDR3 bases: TGTGCCAGCAGCCAAGATCGAATCGGACAGGCCGCAACTAATGAAAAACTGTTTTTT. Amino acids: CASSQDRIGQAATNEKLFF. The full variable domain, completed using reference TRBV14 and TRBJ1-4, is EAGVTQFPSHSVIEKGQTVTLRCDPISGHDNLYWYRRVMGKEIKFLLHFVKESKQDESGMPNNRFLAERTGGTYSTLKVQPAELEDSGVYFCASSQDRIGQAATNEKLFFGSGTQLSVL.

The genes are TRBV7-2 and TRBJ1-1; D not certain. The CDR3 contains 11 residues. Germline V gene data show CDR1 as SGHTA and CDR2 as FQGNSA. With 3 bases removed from V and 8 bases from J, the gap between germline ends came to 7 bases. The CDR3 sequence: CASSFSAEAFF. The CDR3 DNA sequence: TGTGCCAGCAGCTTCTCAGCCGAAGCTTTCTTT.

V and J are TRBV2 and TRBJ1-2; D gene ambiguous. V was clipped by 2 bases and J by 7 bases, with 11 bases between them. Germline CDR1 SNHLY, CDR2 FYNNEI. CDR3 length equals 13 residues. CDR3 loop: CASSESIGPGYTF. For the CDR3, the DNA is TGTGCCAGCAGTGAAAGCATCGGTCCTGGCTACACCTTC.

This clone appeared a few times. CDR3 region: CASSVLSSYEQYF. The CDR3 bases are TGTGCCAGCAGTGTCTTGAGCTCCTACGAGCAGTACTTC. The chain recombines TRBV6-1 with TRBJ2-7; no clear D gene. CDR1 and CDR2 (germline): MNHNS, SASEGT. The CDR3 contains 13 residues. Trimming took 4 bases from V and 0 from J, leaving 7 bases between them.

The V call is TRBV5-5, the J call TRBJ1-5, with TRBD1 identical over 7 bases. CDR1 and CDR2 (germline): SGHKS, YYEKEE (reference sequence). V dropped 4 bases and J dropped 7; count of bases not matched to a gene: 11. The CDR3 contains 15 residues. CDR3 in DNA: TGTGCCAGCAGCGCGGGACAGACCATCGGCCAGCCCCAGCATTTT. Residues: CASSAGQTIGQPQHF. Using reference TRBV5-5 and TRBJ1-5 for the parts outside the CDR3, the full variable domain is DAGVTQSPTHLIKTRGQQVTLRCSPISGHKSVSWYQQVLGQGPQFIFQYYEKEERGRGNFPDRFSARQFPNYSSELNVNALLLGDSALYLCASSAGQTIGQPQHFGDGTRLSIL.

The chain uses TRBV6-1 and TRBJ1-5; D is unresolved. This CDR3 is built from 15 residues. In germline, CDR1 is MNHNS, CDR2 SASEGT. Deletions cut 0 bases from V and 0 bases from J, with 6 bases between. CDR3 sequence: CASSEAHSSNQPQHF. CDR3 nucleotide sequence: TGTGCCAGCAGTGAAGCACACAGTAGCAATCAGCCCCAGCATTTT.

The rearrangement joins TRBV6-5 to TRBJ2-7, with D perhaps given as TRBD1 or TRBD2 (5 bases each). Germline V gene lookup returns CDR1 MNHEY and CDR2 SVGAGI. This CDR3 spans 15 amino acids. V lost 4 bases and J lost 1, with 14 bases in between. The CDR3 protein is CASSSDRDLSYEQYF. In DNA, the CDR3 is TGTGCCAGCAGTTCCGACCGGGACCTATCCTACGAGCAGTACTTC.

This chain connects TRBV9 to TRBJ2-3; D unclear. V was cut by 0 bases and J by 2 bases, with 1 base left in between. There are 12 residues in the CDR3. CDR1 is SGDLS, CDR2 YYNGEE, per germline. CDR3 in amino acids: CASSVATDTQYF. The CDR3 nucleotides are TGTGCCAGCAGCGTAGCCACAGATACGCAGTATTTT.

The chain has TRBV7-3 and TRBJ2-2; no definite D call. V shed 5 bases and J shed 0 bases, with 10 bases lying between them. Germline CDR1 is SGHTA and CDR2 is FQGTGA. The CDR3 has 15 residues. CDR3 loop: CASSPYTSNTGELFF. CDR3 DNA sequence: TGTGCCAGCAGCCCATACACCTCGAACACCGGGGAGCTGTTTTTT.

V and J are TRBV12-5 and TRBJ2-2; 9 nucleotides match TRBD1. The CDR3 covers 17 residues. Germline V CDR1 and CDR2: LGHNT, FRNRAP. The V segment lost 6 bases and the J segment 7 bases; nucleotides outside the gene matches: 15. CDR3 sequence reads: CASGPGTGSFRGGELFF. The CDR3 DNA sequence: TGTGCTAGTGGGCCCGGGACAGGGTCCTTCCGAGGCGGGGAGCTGTTTTTT.

V and J are TRBV19 and TRBJ2-7; tentative D call: TRBD1 (6 bases). The germline V gene encodes CDR1 LNHDA and CDR2 SQIVND (reference sequence). The CDR3 totals 14 residues. V lost 3 bases, J lost 3 bases, and 12 bases lay in between. The CDR3 loop reads CASSMRGNVYEQYF. DNA for the CDR3: TGTGCCAGTAGTATGAGGGGGAACGTCTACGAGCAGTACTTC.

This chain connects TRBV14 to TRBJ2-1; D tentatively fits TRBD1 or TRBD2 (6 bases each). V was clipped by 1 base and J by 5 bases, with 12 bases between them. The length of the CDR3 is 15 residues. Germline V CDR1 and CDR2: SGHDN, FVKESK. The CDR3 region has the DNA TGTGCCAGCAGCCAAGCGGGGGCGGCTAACAATGAGCAGTTCTTC. Translating it yields CASSQAGAANNEQFF.

J is TRBJ2-3 and V is TRBV5-1, with D perhaps assigned TRBD1 or TRBD2 (5 bases each). The CDR3 loop spans 16 amino acids. V was pared by 0 bases and J by 3 bases, with 14 bases between. Germline V lookup: CDR1 SGHRS, CDR2 YFSETQ. The CDR3 sequence: CASSLDPGRRTDTQYF. The CDR3 DNA sequence: TGCGCCAGCAGCTTGGATCCAGGGAGAAGGACAGATACGCAGTATTTT.